Listed below are T cell receptor beta chains from one sample, sequenced in a study of T cell responses to AZD1222 COVID-19 vaccine. TCRdb's copy holds only in-frame clones and misses some; the assay was immunoSEQ multiplex PCR. The table includes 100,000 or so clones, more than 75% detected once. Sequenced material: peripheral blood, taken on day 0 of AZD1222 vaccination. These receptors were collected from an adult in good health. Each CDR3 is given with its conserved first and last residue. A D gene is named only where the DNA matches it firmly. The size of a clone is reported for some rows only, either as once, few or many, or as a class for expanded clones.

V: TRBV6-1
size: .
D: .
J: TRBJ1-5
DNA: TGTGCCAGCAGTGAATCAGGAATGGAGCCCCAGCATTTT
CDR3: CASSESGMEPQHF

V: TRBV6-5
size: .
D: .
J: TRBJ2-3
DNA: TGTGCCAGCAGCCCCCAAGGCCGATTCACAGATACGCAGTATTTT
CDR3: CASSPQGRFTDTQYF

V: TRBV12-3/TRBV12-4
size: .
D: .
J: TRBJ1-2
DNA: TGTGCCAGCAGGGCTTTAAACTATGGCTACACCTTC
CDR3: CASRALNYGYTF

V: TRBV5-1
size: .
D: TRBD1
J: TRBJ1-1
DNA: TGCGCCAGCAGCCGGGACAGGGAAACTGAAGCTTTCTTT
CDR3: CASSRDRETEAFF

V: TRBV11-1
size: .
D: TRBD2
J: TRBJ2-5
DNA: TGTGCCAGCAGCTCTCTCAGCGGGAGGAATGGAGAGACCCAGTACTTC
CDR3: CASSSLSGRNGETQYF

V: TRBV5-4
size: .
D: TRBD1
J: TRBJ2-1
DNA: TGTGCCAGCAGATCCCGACAGGGGCAAGAGCAGTTCTTC
CDR3: CASRSRQGQEQFF

V: TRBV11-2
size: .
D: TRBD2
J: TRBJ2-7
DNA: TGTGCCAGCAGCTCCGCCGGGACTAGCATCCACGAGCAGTACTTC
CDR3: CASSSAGTSIHEQYF

V: TRBV4-1
size: .
D: TRBD1
J: TRBJ2-7
DNA: TGCGCCAGCAGCCAACCGGGACAGCAAAGTTACGAGCAGTACTTC
CDR3: CASSQPGQQSYEQYF

V: TRBV29-1
size: few
D: .
J: TRBJ2-7
DNA: TGCAGCTCCTCGGATCCATGGGGCGAGCAGTACTTC
CDR3: CSSSDPWGEQYF

V: TRBV5-4
size: .
D: .
J: TRBJ2-7
DNA: TGTGCCAGCAGGATCAGCCCCGGGGATTCCCACGAGCAGTACTTC
CDR3: CASRISPGDSHEQYF

V: TRBV7-2
size: .
D: .
J: TRBJ2-1
DNA: TGTGCCAGCAGCTTAGCCGCTAGGCTAGGCCCTCGGGAGCAGTTCTTC
CDR3: CASSLAARLGPREQFF

V: TRBV30
size: once
D: .
J: TRBJ1-6
DNA: TGTGCCTGGAGTCGGGATTCACCCCTCCACTTT
CDR3: CAWSRDSPLHF

V: TRBV6-1
size: once
D: .
J: TRBJ2-5
DNA: TGTGCCAGCAGTGAAGGTCCTAGCCAAGAGACCCAGTACTTC
CDR3: CASSEGPSQETQYF

V: TRBV7-8
size: .
D: .
J: TRBJ1-2
DNA: TGTGCCAGCAGCTACTCTCCTCCGGGAGGGTATGGCTACACCTTC
CDR3: CASSYSPPGGYGYTF

V: TRBV3-1/TRBV3-2
size: .
D: .
J: TRBJ2-2
DNA: TGTGCCAGCAGCCAAGTCCACGGGGAGCTGTTTTTT
CDR3: CASSQVHGELFF

V: TRBV27
size: .
D: TRBD2
J: TRBJ2-7
DNA: TGTGCCAGCAGTCGGGGGGGGGCGATCTACGAGCAGTACTTC
CDR3: CASSRGGAIYEQYF

V: TRBV19
size: once
D: .
J: TRBJ2-7
DNA: TGTGCCAGTAGTATTTCAGGCAGGGACTACGAGCAGTACTTC
CDR3: CASSISGRDYEQYF

V: TRBV9
size: .
D: TRBD2
J: TRBJ2-2
DNA: TGTGCCAGCAGCGTAGAAGGGACTAGCGGGAACACCGGGGAGCTGTTTTTT
CDR3: CASSVEGTSGNTGELFF

V: TRBV27
size: .
D: TRBD1
J: TRBJ1-4
DNA: TGTGCCAGCAGTTTCCGGGGGGGACAGGAAAAACTGTTTTTT
CDR3: CASSFRGGQEKLFF

V: TRBV30
size: medium-sized
D: TRBD1
J: TRBJ1-6
DNA: TGTGCCTGGAGTGCTCTAAGAGGTGGGAACAGGGGTTCACCCCTCCACTTT
CDR3: CAWSALRGGNRGSPLHF

V: TRBV11-3
size: .
D: TRBD1
J: TRBJ1-1
DNA: TGTGCCAGCAGCTTAGATGGGAGACAGGGAAACACTGAAGCTTTCTTT
CDR3: CASSLDGRQGNTEAFF

V: TRBV19
size: once
D: TRBD1
J: TRBJ1-5
DNA: TGTGCCAGTAGGGGACAGGGGTTTCAGCCCCAGCATTTT
CDR3: CASRGQGFQPQHF

V: TRBV19
size: .
D: .
J: TRBJ2-1
DNA: TGTGCCAGCGCTCCTTACCCCAGGGTAGGTGAGCAGTTCTTC
CDR3: CASAPYPRVGEQFF

V: TRBV5-1
size: .
D: TRBD1
J: TRBJ1-2
DNA: TGCGCCAGCAGCCGGTCCGGGACAGGGGGCCCTCGGGGCTACACCTTC
CDR3: CASSRSGTGGPRGYTF

V: TRBV27
size: .
D: .
J: TRBJ1-6
DNA: TGTGCCAGCAGTCCAATTGGGGAGACTTCACCCCTCCACTTT
CDR3: CASSPIGETSPLHF

V: TRBV2
size: once
D: .
J: TRBJ1-1
DNA: TGTGCCAGCAGTTCCCACCGGGAAACAGCTTTCTTT
CDR3: CASSSHRETAFF

V: TRBV19
size: once
D: .
J: TRBJ1-1
DNA: TGTGCCAGTAGTAAAATCGACAGAAACACTGAAGCTTTCTTT
CDR3: CASSKIDRNTEAFF

V: TRBV7-2
size: .
D: .
J: TRBJ2-3
DNA: TGTGCCAGCAGCTTAGTTGGGACGGAGGGGGGAGATACGCAGTATTTT
CDR3: CASSLVGTEGGDTQYF

V: TRBV4-1
size: few
D: .
J: TRBJ1-3
DNA: TGCGCCAGCAGCCAAGTTGGGACTGGAAACACCATATATTTT
CDR3: CASSQVGTGNTIYF

V: TRBV12-5
size: .
D: .
J: TRBJ2-3
DNA: TGTGCTAGTGCGGCTCGCGGACGATCGGTCACAGATACGCAGTATTTT
CDR3: CASAARGRSVTDTQYF

V: TRBV5-1
size: once
D: TRBD2
J: TRBJ2-5
DNA: TGCGCCAGCAGCTTATCTGCGGGAGGTACTGAGACCCAGTACTTC
CDR3: CASSLSAGGTETQYF

V: TRBV12-3/TRBV12-4
size: .
D: .
J: TRBJ2-1
DNA: TGTGCCAGCAGTTTACTCTACAATGAGCAGTTCTTC
CDR3: CASSLLYNEQFF

V: TRBV6-5
size: .
D: .
J: TRBJ2-7
DNA: TGTGCCAGCAGCCAGGGACCCTACGAGCAGTACTTC
CDR3: CASSQGPYEQYF

V: TRBV29-1
size: few
D: TRBD2
J: TRBJ2-7
DNA: TGCAGCGTTGAAGTAGCGGGGGATTGGGAGCAGTACTTC
CDR3: CSVEVAGDWEQYF

V: TRBV25-1
size: .
D: TRBD1
J: TRBJ1-2
DNA: TGTGCCAGCAGTGAACAGAGGGACAGCTTCTATGGCTACACCTTC
CDR3: CASSEQRDSFYGYTF

V: TRBV11-2
size: .
D: .
J: TRBJ1-2
DNA: TGTGCCAGCAGCCCGGGGGTCAGGAGGAAGTATGGCTACACCTTC
CDR3: CASSPGVRRKYGYTF

V: TRBV18
size: .
D: .
J: TRBJ1-1
DNA: TGTGCCAGCTCACCGAGACAAGACAACACTGAAGCTTTCTTT
CDR3: CASSPRQDNTEAFF

V: TRBV3-1/TRBV3-2
size: .
D: TRBD2
J: TRBJ2-7
DNA: TGTGCCAGCAGCCAAGATTATCGAGCGGGGGGGGACGAGCAGTACTTC
CDR3: CASSQDYRAGGDEQYF

V: TRBV6-5
size: .
D: .
J: TRBJ1-1
DNA: TGTGCCAGCGCCCGCGGACAGACCATGAACACTGAAGCTTTCTTT
CDR3: CASARGQTMNTEAFF

V: TRBV7-3
size: .
D: .
J: TRBJ1-1
DNA: TGTGCCAGCAGCTCAAGGGAAGAGAGCACTGAAGCTTTCTTT
CDR3: CASSSREESTEAFF

V: TRBV30
size: few
D: .
J: TRBJ1-1
DNA: TGTGCCTGGGAGGACAACTTGAACACTGAAGCTTTCTTT
CDR3: CAWEDNLNTEAFF

V: TRBV5-1
size: once
D: .
J: TRBJ2-2
DNA: TGCGCCAGCAGCTTGGTGGGGGGAGCCGGGGAGCTGTTTTTT
CDR3: CASSLVGGAGELFF

V: TRBV7-6
size: .
D: TRBD2
J: TRBJ2-7
DNA: TGTGCCAGCAGCCCGTCGGGGGGGGGTTTCTCCTACGAGCAGTACTTC
CDR3: CASSPSGGGFSYEQYF

V: TRBV11-3
size: few
D: .
J: TRBJ2-7
DNA: TGTGCCAGCAGCAAGACAGGCTACGAGCAGTACTTC
CDR3: CASSKTGYEQYF

V: TRBV21-1
size: .
D: .
J: TRBJ1-5
DNA: TGTGCCAGCAGCAAACCTCCACAGGGGGAACAGCATTTT
CDR3: CASSKPPQGEQHF

V: TRBV11-2
size: .
D: .
J: TRBJ1-1
DNA: TGTGCCAGCAGCTTGTGGGGGAACACTGAAGCTTTCTTT
CDR3: CASSLWGNTEAFF

V: TRBV9
size: .
D: TRBD2
J: TRBJ2-5
DNA: TGTGCCAGCAGCGCGAGGGGCAGGGAGGGAGAGACCCAGTACTTC
CDR3: CASSARGREGETQYF

V: TRBV5-1
size: .
D: TRBD2
J: TRBJ2-7
DNA: TGCGCCAGCAGCTTGGGGACTAGCGATTTCTACGAGCAGTACTTC
CDR3: CASSLGTSDFYEQYF

V: TRBV10-3
size: .
D: TRBD2
J: TRBJ2-4
DNA: TGTGCCATCAGTGAGTCGCTAGCGGGGGAGATAAACATTCAGTACTTC
CDR3: CAISESLAGEINIQYF

V: TRBV18
size: few
D: .
J: TRBJ1-3
DNA: TGTGCCAGCTTGGGAGGAAACACCATATATTTT
CDR3: CASLGGNTIYF

V: TRBV11-3
size: .
D: .
J: TRBJ2-7
DNA: TGTGCCAGCAGCTCCCCTTTGGGACAAATTTACGAGCAGTACTTC
CDR3: CASSSPLGQIYEQYF

V: TRBV7-9
size: .
D: .
J: TRBJ1-3
DNA: TGTGCCAGCAGCTTAGCTCAGGGCCTCTCTGGAAACACCATATATTTT
CDR3: CASSLAQGLSGNTIYF